What follows are 18 T cell receptor beta chains derived from one specimen sequenced in a study of T cell repertoires in cytomegalovirus infection. No antigen is known for these receptors. A single record per CDR3 protein comes from TCRdb applying MiXCR to the reads. Of roughly 920,000 distinct CDR3 sequences in the sample, roughly a third are singletons; the top ten hold 13%. The sequences come from cultured CD8+ T cells from PBMCs, collected from culture after CMV antigen stimulation. Receptors originate from a human donor in good health (CMV status not recorded). Some clones in this sample may be carry-over from other donors' samples.

The V and J genes are TRBV15 and TRBJ1-3; D gene uncertain. CDR1 and CDR2 from the germline V gene are LNHNV and YYDKDF (reference sequence). This CDR3 comprises 17 residues. Trimming left V 2 bases short and J 2 bases short, with 16 bases between. In DNA, the CDR3 is TGTGCCACCAGCAGACACCCTCGGCAGAGCCCTGGAAACACCATATATTTT. Its protein is CATSRHPRQSPGNTIYF.

This clonotype has a count of ten or more. The chain is built from TRBV4-1 and TRBJ1-1; a weak D match, TRBD1 (5 bases). V lost 3 bases to trimming and J lost 0 bases, with 14 bases between them. Germline V CDR1 and CDR2: MGHRA, YSYEKL. There are 16 residues in the CDR3. CDR3 DNA sequence: TGCGCCAGCAGCCACCCTGGGGGACTTATGAACACTGAAGCTTTCTTT. It specifies CASSHPGGLMNTEAFF.

This clonotype was observed a handful of times. This chain uses TRBV27 with TRBJ1-5; D is possibly TRBD1 (6 bases). Per germline, CDR1 MNHEY and CDR2 SMNVEV (reference sequence). The CDR3 is made up of 14 amino acids. The V gene lost 5 bases and the J gene lost 4 bases, with 12 bases spanning the gap. The CDR3 region has the DNA TGTGCCAGCAGTCCTCGGGGGCGGAATCAGCCCCAGCATTTT. Residues: CASSPRGRNQPQHF.

The chain recombines TRBV6-7 with TRBJ1-6; possible D gene TRBD1, 5 bases. TRBV6-7 is noted as an ORF with a role that remains uncertain. The germline V and J ends were trimmed by 5 bases and 6 bases, with 17 bases remaining between them. The CDR3 is 16 residues long. The CDR3 bases are TGTGCCAGCAGTGCCCCCGTGAGGGGATGTAATTCACCCCTCCACTTT. This gives the protein CASSAPVRGCNSPLHF.

This clonotype was observed a handful of times. The chain has TRBV7-2 and TRBJ2-1; 7 bases agree with TRBD2. CDR1 SGHTA and CDR2 FQGNSA come from the germline V gene. CDR3 length: 18 residues. J was trimmed by 3 bases and V by 5 bases; bases with no gene match: 16. The CDR3 DNA reads as TGTGCCAGCAGCCTAGGGTTACTAGCGCAGAAACTCTACAATGAGCAGTTCTTC. Translating gives CASSLGLLAQKLYNEQFF.

This clonotype was detected once. In DNA, the CDR3 is TGTGCCAGTAGTACTGACAGGGTACAAGCTTTCTTT. Protein sequence: CASSTDRVQAFF. The chain links TRBV19 to TRBJ1-1; 7 positions match TRBD1. The V segment lost 4 bases and the J segment 9 bases; nucleotides outside the gene matches: 5. Germline CDR1 LNHDA, CDR2 SQIVND (reference sequence). CDR3 size: 12 residues.

This chain connects TRBV20-1 to TRBJ2-7; a weak D match, TRBD1 (6 bases). Germline values: CDR1 DFQATT, CDR2 SNEGSKA (reference sequence). Trimming removed 1 base at V and 5 bases at J, with 12 bases between. This CDR3 region has 13 residues. The CDR3 protein is CSARGRGVHEQYF. The DNA for the CDR3 is TGCAGTGCTAGAGGCAGGGGCGTCCACGAGCAGTACTTC.

The rearrangement uses TRBV4-1 and TRBJ1-6, with 8 bases lining up with TRBD1. V was clipped by 2 bases and J by 8 bases; unmatched bases: 5. CDR1 and CDR2 from the germline V gene are MGHRA and YSYEKL. This CDR3 comprises 15 residues. The CDR3, as DNA: TGCGCCAGCAGCCAAATCAGGGGGCCAGATTCACCCCTCCACTTT. Its protein is CASSQIRGPDSPLHF.

This clonotype has more than one count but fewer than ten. The V call is TRBV12-3 or TRBV12-4, the J call TRBJ2-2; D is unresolved. The CDR3 sequence is 14 residues long. The ends were cut back, 6 bases at V and 5 bases at J, with 13 bases in the middle. The CDR3, as DNA: TGTGCCAGCAGGCCGTCCGGCGGAACCGGGGAGCTGTTTTTT. Protein: CASRPSGGTGELFF.

DNA for the CDR3: TGCGCCAGCAGCCACCCTGGACAGGGTGACGAAAAACTGTTTTTT. Translated: CASSHPGQGDEKLFF. V usage is TRBV4-1 and J usage is TRBJ1-4; 8 bases line up with TRBD1. The CDR3 spans 15 residues. Looked up from germline, CDR1 is MGHRA and CDR2 is YSYEKL. V shed 3 bases, J shed 8 bases, and the junction held 8 bases outside the gene matches.

This chain connects TRBV18 to TRBJ2-1; D unclear. The CDR3 covers 15 residues. The V gene lost 2 bases and the J gene lost 4 bases, with 12 bases spanning the gap. Germline CDR1 and CDR2: KGHSH and LQKENI. CDR3 loop: CASSPDNSLYNEQFF. In nucleotides, the CDR3 is TGTGCCAGCTCACCAGATAACAGCCTATACAATGAGCAGTTCTTC.

A word on this clonotype: Relative to the germline gene, one junction end is altered; a read error may explain this. The J gene is TRBJ2-1, the V gene TRBV28; D might be TRBD1 or TRBD2, each matching 5 bases. CDR3 length equals 15 residues. The germline V gene encodes CDR1 MDHEN and CDR2 SYDVKM. The chain's CDR3 is CTSRPGGSSYNEQFF. The CDR3 nucleotides read TGTACCAGCAGGCCTGGGGGAAGCTCCTACAATGAGCAGTTCTTC.

Ten or more counts support this clonotype. This chain connects TRBV28 to TRBJ1-4; D gene unclear. V lost 6 bases to trimming and J lost 8 bases, with 22 bases between them. Germline assignment: CDR1 MDHEN and CDR2 SYDVKM. The length of the CDR3 is 16 residues. The CDR3 is CASSLYLGGPLEKLFF. CDR3 sequence (DNA): TGTGCCAGCAGCCTCTACCTGGGAGGGCCCCTGGAAAAACTGTTTTTT.

With respect to this clonotype: One base away lies a much larger clone, so this may be a sequencing read error. This sequence joins TRBV5-5 and TRBJ1-2; D remains unclear. Germline V gives CDR1 SGHKS, CDR2 YYEKEE (reference sequence). The CDR3 spans 13 residues. V shed 0 bases and J shed 3 bases, with 6 bases lying between them. CDR3 residues: CASSLGWDYGYTF. The CDR3 region has the DNA TGTGCCAGCAGCTTGGGTTGGGACTATGGCTACACCTTC.

This clonotype was counted a few times. The J gene is TRBJ2-1, the V gene TRBV6-1, with 16 bases aligning to TRBD2. Germline CDR1 is MNHNS and CDR2 is SASEGT. There are 19 residues in the CDR3. The ends lost 5 bases at V and 9 bases at J; junction bases unmatched: 16. CDR3 coding DNA: TGTGCCAGCAGTTTCGGGGCTCCGGGACTAGCGGGGGGGCTCGCTGAGCAGTTCTTC. The encoded protein is CASSFGAPGLAGGLAEQFF.

The V gene is TRBV7-3, the J gene TRBJ2-5; D might be TRBD1 (5 bases). The germline gives CDR1 SGHTA, CDR2 FQGTGA. V dropped 3 bases and J dropped 4 bases, with 12 bases sitting between them. This CDR3 comprises 14 residues. The CDR3 sequence: CASSLWGFGETQYF. The CDR3 nucleotides read TGTGCCAGCAGCTTGTGGGGCTTTGGAGAGACCCAGTACTTC.

This clonotype appeared a few times. The chain uses TRBV25-1 and TRBJ2-2, with TRBD1 matching 10 bases. Germline V gene sequence: CDR1 MGHDK, CDR2 SYGVNS. V shed 5 bases and J 4 bases; nucleotides not matched to a gene: 7. The CDR3 length is 16 residues. CDR3 in DNA: TGTGCCAGCAGTTCCTGGACAGGGGGAAGCACCGGGGAGCTGTTTTTT. The encoded protein is CASSSWTGGSTGELFF.

In this sample, this clonotype turned up a few times. The chain uses TRBV7-9 and TRBJ1-2; D is perhaps TRBD1 (6 bases). CDR1 and CDR2 from the germline V gene are SEHNR and FQNEAQ (reference sequence). V dropped 4 bases and J dropped 2 bases, with 11 bases sitting between them. This CDR3 region has 14 residues. The CDR3 protein is CASSSVGGNYGYTF. CDR3 nucleotide sequence: TGTGCCAGCAGCTCCGTAGGGGGGAACTATGGCTACACCTTC.